Reported below is one T cell receptor beta chain. The data derive from a study of blood T cell repertoires in COVID-19. For the study at large: Samples came from the United States, Italy and Spain, spanning acute and convalescent COVID-19. PBMCs, B-cell-depleted T cells, or T cells provided the cDNA or gDNA that made up the material.

Germline-derived CDR1 and CDR2 are SGHRS and YFSETQ. CDR3 length: 14 amino acids. The V end lost 0 bases, the J end lost 6 bases, and 12 bases lay between the germline ends. The authors' processing: Reference gene primer amplification yielded estimated nucleated cell counts. TCRdb keeps only in-frame clones here, not all; method: immunoSEQ multiplex PCR. That table supplies the V and J calls and clone size; D and trimming were determined from the DNA. Here the sample spans 97,000 or so clones, around 74% being singletons. Sequences were obtained from peripheral blood. V gene TRBV5-1 combines with J gene TRBJ2-5, with D possibly matching TRBD2 (6 bases). This clonotype was obtained from a woman aged 80 or older with active or convalescent COVID-19. The CDR3 nucleotides are TGCGCCAGCAGCTTGGGAGGGAGGAGCCAGACCCAGTACTTC. Translating gives CASSLGGRSQTQYF.